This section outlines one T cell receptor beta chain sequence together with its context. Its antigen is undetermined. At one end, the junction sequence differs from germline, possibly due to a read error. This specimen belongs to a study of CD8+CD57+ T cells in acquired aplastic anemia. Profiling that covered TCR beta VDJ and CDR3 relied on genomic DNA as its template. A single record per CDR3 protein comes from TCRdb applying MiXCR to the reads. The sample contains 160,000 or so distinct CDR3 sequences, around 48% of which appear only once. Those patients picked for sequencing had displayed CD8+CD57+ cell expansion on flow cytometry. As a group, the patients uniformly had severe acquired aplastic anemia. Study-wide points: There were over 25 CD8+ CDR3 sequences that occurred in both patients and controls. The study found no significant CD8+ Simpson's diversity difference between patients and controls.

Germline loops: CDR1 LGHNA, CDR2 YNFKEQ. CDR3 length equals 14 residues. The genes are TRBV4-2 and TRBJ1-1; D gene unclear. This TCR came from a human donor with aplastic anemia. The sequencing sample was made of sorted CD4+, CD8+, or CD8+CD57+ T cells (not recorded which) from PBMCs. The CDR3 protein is CTSSQAGVRAEAFF. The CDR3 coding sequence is TGTACCAGCAGCCAAGCAGGAGTGCGGGCTGAAGCTTTCTTC.